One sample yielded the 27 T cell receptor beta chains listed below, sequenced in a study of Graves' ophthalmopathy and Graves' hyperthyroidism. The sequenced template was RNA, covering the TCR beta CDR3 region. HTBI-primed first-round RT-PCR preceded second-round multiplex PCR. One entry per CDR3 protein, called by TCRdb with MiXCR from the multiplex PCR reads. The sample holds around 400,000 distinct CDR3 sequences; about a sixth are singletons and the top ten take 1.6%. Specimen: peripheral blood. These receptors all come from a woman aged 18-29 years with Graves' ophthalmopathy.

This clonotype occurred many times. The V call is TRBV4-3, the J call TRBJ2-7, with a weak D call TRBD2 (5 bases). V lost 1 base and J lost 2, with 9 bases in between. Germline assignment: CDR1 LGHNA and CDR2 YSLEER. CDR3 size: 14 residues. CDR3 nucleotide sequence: TGCGCCAGCAGCCAAGGGGGAGACGCCTACGAGCAGTACTTC. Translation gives CASSQGGDAYEQYF.

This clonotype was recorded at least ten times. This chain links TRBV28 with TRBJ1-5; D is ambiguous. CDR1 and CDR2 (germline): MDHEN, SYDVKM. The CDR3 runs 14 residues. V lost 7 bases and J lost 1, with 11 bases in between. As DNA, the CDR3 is TGTGCCAGCACCCCTGCTTGGAGCAATCAGCCCCAGCATTTT. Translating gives CASTPAWSNQPQHF.

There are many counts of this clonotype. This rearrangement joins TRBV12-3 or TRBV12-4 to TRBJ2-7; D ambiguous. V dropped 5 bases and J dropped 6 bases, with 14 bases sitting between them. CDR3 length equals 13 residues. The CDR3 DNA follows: TGTGCCAGCAGTCCCTCAAGGGTAGGCGAGCAGTACTTC. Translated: CASSPSRVGEQYF.

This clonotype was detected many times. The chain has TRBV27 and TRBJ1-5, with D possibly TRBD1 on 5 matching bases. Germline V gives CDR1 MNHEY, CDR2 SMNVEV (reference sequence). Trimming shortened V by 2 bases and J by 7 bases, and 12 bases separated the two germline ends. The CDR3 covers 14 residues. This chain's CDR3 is CASSLERGAQPQHF. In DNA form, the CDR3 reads TGTGCCAGCAGTTTAGAGCGTGGGGCGCAGCCCCAGCATTTT.

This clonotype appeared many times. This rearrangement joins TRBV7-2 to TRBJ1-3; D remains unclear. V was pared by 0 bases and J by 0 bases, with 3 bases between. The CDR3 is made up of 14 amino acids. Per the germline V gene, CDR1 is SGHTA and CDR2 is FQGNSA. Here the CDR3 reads CASSLAGSGNTIYF. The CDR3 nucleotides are TGTGCCAGCAGCTTAGCAGGCTCTGGAAACACCATATATTTT.

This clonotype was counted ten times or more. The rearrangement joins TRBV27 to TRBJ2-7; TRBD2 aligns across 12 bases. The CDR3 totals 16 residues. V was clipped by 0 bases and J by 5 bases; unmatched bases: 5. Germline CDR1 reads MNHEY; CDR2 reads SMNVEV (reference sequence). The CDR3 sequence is CASSLSTSGSLHEQYF. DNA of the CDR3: TGTGCCAGCAGTTTATCGACTAGCGGGAGTCTCCACGAGCAGTACTTC.

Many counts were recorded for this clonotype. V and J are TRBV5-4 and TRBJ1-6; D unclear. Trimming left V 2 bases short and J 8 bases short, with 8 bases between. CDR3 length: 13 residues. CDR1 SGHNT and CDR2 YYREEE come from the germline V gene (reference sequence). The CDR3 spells CASSFSPDSPLHF. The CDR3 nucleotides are TGTGCCAGCAGCTTTTCCCCGGATTCACCCCTCCACTTT.

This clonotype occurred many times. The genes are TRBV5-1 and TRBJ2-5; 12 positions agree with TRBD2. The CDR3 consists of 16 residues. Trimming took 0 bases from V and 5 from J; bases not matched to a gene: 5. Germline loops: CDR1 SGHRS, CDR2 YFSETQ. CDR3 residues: CASSLEPSGGAETQYF. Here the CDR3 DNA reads TGCGCCAGCAGCTTGGAGCCTAGCGGGGGGGCGGAGACCCAGTACTTC. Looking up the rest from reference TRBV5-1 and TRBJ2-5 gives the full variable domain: KAGVTQTPRYLIKTRGQQVTLSCSPISGHRSVSWYQQTPGQGLQFLFEYFSETQRNKGNFPGRFSGRQFSNSRSEMNVSTLELGDSALYLCASSLEPSGGAETQYFGPGTRLLVL.

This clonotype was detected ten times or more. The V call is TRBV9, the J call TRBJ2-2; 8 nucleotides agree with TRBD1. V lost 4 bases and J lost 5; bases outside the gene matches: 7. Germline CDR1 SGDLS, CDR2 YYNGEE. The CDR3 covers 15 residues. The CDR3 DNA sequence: TGTGCCAGCAGCTCCACGCAGGGGGCAACCGGGGAGCTGTTTTTT. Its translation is CASSSTQGATGELFF.

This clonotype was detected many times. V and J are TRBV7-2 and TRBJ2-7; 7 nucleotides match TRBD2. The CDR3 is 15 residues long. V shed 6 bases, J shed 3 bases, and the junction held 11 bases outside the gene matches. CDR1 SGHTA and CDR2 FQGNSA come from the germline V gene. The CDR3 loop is CASSDLGLVGYEQYF. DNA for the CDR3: TGTGCCAGCAGTGATCTCGGACTAGTGGGCTACGAGCAGTACTTC. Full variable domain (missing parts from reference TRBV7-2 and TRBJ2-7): GAGVSQSPSNKVTEKGKDVELRCDPISGHTALYWYRQSLGQGLEFLIYFQGNSAPDKSGLPSDRFSAERTGGSVSTLTIQRTQQEDSAVYLCASSDLGLVGYEQYFGPGTRLTVT.

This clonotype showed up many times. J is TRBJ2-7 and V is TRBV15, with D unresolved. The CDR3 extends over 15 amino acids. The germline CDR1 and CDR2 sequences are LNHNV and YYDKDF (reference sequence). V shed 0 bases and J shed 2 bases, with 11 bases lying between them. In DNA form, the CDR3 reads TGTGCCACCAGCAGAGACAGGCCTTCCGCCTACGAGCAGTACTTC. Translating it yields CATSRDRPSAYEQYF.

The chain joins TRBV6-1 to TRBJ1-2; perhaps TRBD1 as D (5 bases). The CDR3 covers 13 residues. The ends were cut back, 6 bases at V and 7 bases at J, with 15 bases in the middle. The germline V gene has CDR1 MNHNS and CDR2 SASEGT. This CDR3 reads CASRLTAWGGYTF. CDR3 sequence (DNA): TGTGCCAGCAGGTTGACAGCTTGGGGTGGCTACACCTTC.

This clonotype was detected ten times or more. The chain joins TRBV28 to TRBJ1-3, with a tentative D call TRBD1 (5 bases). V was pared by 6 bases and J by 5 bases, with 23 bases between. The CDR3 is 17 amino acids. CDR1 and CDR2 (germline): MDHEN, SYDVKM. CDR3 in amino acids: CASSSYARDSPRNTIYF. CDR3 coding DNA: TGTGCCAGCAGCTCATACGCCCGCGACAGTCCCCGAAACACCATATATTTT.

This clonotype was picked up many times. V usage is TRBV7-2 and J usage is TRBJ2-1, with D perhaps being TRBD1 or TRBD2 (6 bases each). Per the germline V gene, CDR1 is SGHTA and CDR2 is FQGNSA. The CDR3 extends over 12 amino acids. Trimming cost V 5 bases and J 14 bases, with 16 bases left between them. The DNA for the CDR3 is TGTGCCAGCAGCGACTTCCAGGGGAGGAAGTTCTTC. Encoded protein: CASSDFQGRKFF.

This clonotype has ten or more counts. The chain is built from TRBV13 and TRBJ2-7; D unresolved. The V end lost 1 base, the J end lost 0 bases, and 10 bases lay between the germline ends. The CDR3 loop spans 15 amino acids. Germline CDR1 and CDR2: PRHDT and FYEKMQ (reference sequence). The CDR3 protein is CASSLEAGNSYEQYF. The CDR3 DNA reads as TGTGCCAGCAGCTTAGAGGCAGGCAACTCCTACGAGCAGTACTTC.

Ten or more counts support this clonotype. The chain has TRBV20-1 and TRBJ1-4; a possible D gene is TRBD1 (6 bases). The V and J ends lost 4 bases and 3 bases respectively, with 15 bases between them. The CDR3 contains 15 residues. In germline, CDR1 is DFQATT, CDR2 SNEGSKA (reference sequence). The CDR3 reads CSAKGGRLANEKLFF. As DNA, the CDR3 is TGCAGTGCTAAGGGGGGTAGATTAGCTAATGAAAAACTGTTTTTT.

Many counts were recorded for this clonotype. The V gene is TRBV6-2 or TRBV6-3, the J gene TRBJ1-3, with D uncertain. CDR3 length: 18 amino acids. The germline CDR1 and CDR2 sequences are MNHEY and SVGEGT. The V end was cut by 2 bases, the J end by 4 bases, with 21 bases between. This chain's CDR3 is CASSYQLLLDGKGNTIYF. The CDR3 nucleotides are TGTGCCAGCAGTTACCAGCTTTTACTCGACGGTAAAGGAAACACCATATATTTT.

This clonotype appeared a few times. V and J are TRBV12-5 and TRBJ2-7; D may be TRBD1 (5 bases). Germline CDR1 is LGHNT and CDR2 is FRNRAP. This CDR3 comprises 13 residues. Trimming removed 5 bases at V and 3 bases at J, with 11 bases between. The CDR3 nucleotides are TGTGCTAGTGGTCCCGGACAAATCTACGAGCAGTACTTC. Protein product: CASGPGQIYEQYF.

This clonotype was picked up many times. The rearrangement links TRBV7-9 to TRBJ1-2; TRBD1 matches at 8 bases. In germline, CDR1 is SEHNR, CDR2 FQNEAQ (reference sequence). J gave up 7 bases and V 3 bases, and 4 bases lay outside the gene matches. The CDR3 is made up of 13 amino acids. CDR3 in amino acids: CASSLWTGIGYTF. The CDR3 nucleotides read TGTGCCAGCAGCTTGTGGACAGGGATTGGCTACACCTTC.

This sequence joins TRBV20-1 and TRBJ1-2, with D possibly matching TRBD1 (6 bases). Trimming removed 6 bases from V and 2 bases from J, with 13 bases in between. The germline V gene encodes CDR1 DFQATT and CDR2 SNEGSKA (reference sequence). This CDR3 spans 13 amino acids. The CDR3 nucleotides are TGCAGTGCAACCACTACAGGGAACTATGGCTACACCTTC. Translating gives CSATTTGNYGYTF.

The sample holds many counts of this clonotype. The CDR3 region has the DNA TGTGCCTGGATCAAAGGGCGGCGGGATACTGAAGCTTTCTTT. This codes for CAWIKGRRDTEAFF. The genes are TRBV30 and TRBJ1-1; the D is unclear. This CDR3 region has 14 residues. CDR1 and CDR2 (germline): GTSNPN, SVGIG (reference sequence). The V end lost 4 bases, the J end lost 5 bases, and 17 bases lay between the germline ends.

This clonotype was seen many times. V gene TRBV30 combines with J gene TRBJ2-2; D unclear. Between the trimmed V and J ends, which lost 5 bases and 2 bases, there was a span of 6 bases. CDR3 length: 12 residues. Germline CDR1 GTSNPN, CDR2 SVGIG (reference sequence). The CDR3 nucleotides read TGTGCCTGGGGGAAAAACACCGGGGAGCTGTTTTTT. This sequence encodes CAWGKNTGELFF. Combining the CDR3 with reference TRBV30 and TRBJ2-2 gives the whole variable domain SQTIHQWPATLVQPVGSPLSLECTVEGTSNPNLYWYRQAAGRGLQLLFYSVGIGQISSEVPQNLSASRPQDRQFILSSKKLLLSDSGFYLCAWGKNTGELFFGEGSRLTVL.

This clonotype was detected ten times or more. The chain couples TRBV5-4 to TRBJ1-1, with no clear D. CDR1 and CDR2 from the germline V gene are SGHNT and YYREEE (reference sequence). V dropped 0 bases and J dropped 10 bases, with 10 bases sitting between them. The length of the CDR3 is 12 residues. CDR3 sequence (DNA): TGTGCCAGCAGCTTGGACGGGTTAGGAGCTTTCTTT. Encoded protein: CASSLDGLGAFF.

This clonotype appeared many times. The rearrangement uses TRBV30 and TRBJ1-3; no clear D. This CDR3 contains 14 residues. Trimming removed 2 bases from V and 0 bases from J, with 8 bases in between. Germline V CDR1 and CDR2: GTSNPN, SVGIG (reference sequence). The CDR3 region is CAWSPLSSGNTIYF. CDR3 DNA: TGTGCCTGGAGTCCCCTGAGCTCTGGAAACACCATATATTTT.

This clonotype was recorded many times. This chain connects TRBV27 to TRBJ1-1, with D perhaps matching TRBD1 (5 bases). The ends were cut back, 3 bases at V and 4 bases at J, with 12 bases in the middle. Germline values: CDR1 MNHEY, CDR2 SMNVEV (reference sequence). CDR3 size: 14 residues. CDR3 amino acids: CASSFKGSGTEAFF. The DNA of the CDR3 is TGTGCCAGCAGTTTCAAGGGGTCGGGCACTGAAGCTTTCTTT.

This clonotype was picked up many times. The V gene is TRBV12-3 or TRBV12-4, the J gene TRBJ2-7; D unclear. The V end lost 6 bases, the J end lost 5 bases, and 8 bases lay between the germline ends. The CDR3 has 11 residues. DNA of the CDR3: TGTGCCAGCAGCTCGATAAACGAGCAGTACTTC. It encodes CASSSINEQYF.

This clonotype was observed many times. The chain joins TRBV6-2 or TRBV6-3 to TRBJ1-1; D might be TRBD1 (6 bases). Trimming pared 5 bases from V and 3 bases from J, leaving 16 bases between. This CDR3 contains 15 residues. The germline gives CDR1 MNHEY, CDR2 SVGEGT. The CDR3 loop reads CASSGPRGGHTEAFF. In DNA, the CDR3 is TGTGCCAGCAGTGGCCCCAGGGGCGGGCACACTGAAGCTTTCTTT.